Each of the 32 T cell receptor beta chains below was sequenced from the same sample in a study of identical twins. TCRdb re-derived calls from the 5' RACE reads in MiXCR, one entry per CDR3 protein. The table lists 1.5 million to 2 million distinct CDR3 sequences, about 31% of them singletons. The material sequenced was cord blood. The receptors were sampled from a newborn girl in good health.

The chain uses TRBV4-2 and TRBJ1-4; TRBD1 aligns across 7 bases. The CDR3 runs to 15 residues. The J segment lost 7 bases and the V segment lost 4 bases, leaving 9 bases of the junction unmatched. Germline-derived CDR1 and CDR2 are LGHNA and YNFKEQ. Written as DNA, the CDR3 is TGTGCCAGCAGCCGGAGACAGGGTATCGGTGAAAAACTGTTTTTT. It translates to CASSRRQGIGEKLFF.

The chain links TRBV5-1 to TRBJ2-1; D is perhaps TRBD2 (6 bases). CDR3 length equals 14 residues. Germline loops: CDR1 SGHRS, CDR2 YFSETQ. Trimming shortened V by 6 bases and J by 7 bases, and 17 bases separated the two germline ends. The CDR3 here is CASKRWDSANEQFF. The CDR3 DNA follows: TGCGCCAGCAAGCGCTGGGACTCCGCGAATGAGCAGTTCTTC.

This clonotype was observed a few times. The chain joins TRBV20-1 to TRBJ2-1; D is uncertain. The CDR3 is 15 residues long. Deletions cut 0 bases from V and 4 bases from J, with 13 bases between. The germline CDR1 and CDR2 sequences are DFQATT and SNEGSKA (reference sequence). The chain's CDR3 is CSARDLKGPYNEQFF. The CDR3 coding sequence is TGCAGTGCTAGAGATCTGAAGGGCCCATACAATGAGCAGTTCTTC.

This clonotype turned up a few times. The chain is built from TRBV20-1 and TRBJ2-3; D is uncertain. CDR3 size: 12 residues. V lost 6 bases and J 5 bases, leaving 12 bases between the germline ends. Germline values: CDR1 DFQATT, CDR2 SNEGSKA (reference sequence). The CDR3 spells CSASNRLDTQYF. CDR3 nucleotides: TGCAGTGCATCAAACAGACTAGATACGCAGTATTTT.

The CDR3 loop is CSASPQRGGPDTQYF. The CDR3 DNA is TGCAGTGCTAGTCCCCAGCGGGGGGGTCCAGATACGCAGTATTTT. The chain has TRBV20-1 and TRBJ2-3; 10 positions match TRBD2. CDR3 length: 15 residues. Germline assignment: CDR1 DFQATT and CDR2 SNEGSKA (reference sequence). The J segment lost 4 bases and the V segment lost 3 bases, leaving 7 bases of the junction unmatched.

In this sample, this clonotype turned up a few times. The V call is TRBV6-6, the J call TRBJ1-4; TRBD1 matches 7 bases. The CDR3 consists of 12 residues. Germline loops: CDR1 MNHNY, CDR2 SVGAGI (reference sequence). J gave up 16 bases and V 5 bases, and 10 bases lay outside the gene matches. CDR3 DNA sequence: TGTGCCAGCAGTCTAAGACAGGGAGGGGAGTTTTTT. Translation gives CASSLRQGGEFF.

The CDR3 loop is CASSRETSRFYNEQFF. CDR3 DNA: TGTGCCAGCAGCCGCGAGACTAGCAGGTTTTACAATGAGCAGTTCTTC. The rearrangement uses TRBV3-1 and TRBJ2-1; the match to TRBD2 covers 7 bases. CDR1 and CDR2 from the germline V gene are LGHDT and YNNKEL (reference sequence). V was pared by 4 bases and J by 4 bases, with 10 bases of the junction left unmatched. This CDR3 has 16 amino acids.

As to this clonotype: One end of the junction does not line up with germline, which may come from a read error. This chain joins TRBV10-3 and TRBJ2-3; D may correspond to TRBD1 or TRBD2 (6 bases each). CDR3 length: 20 residues. Germline loops: CDR1 ENHRY, CDR2 SYGVKD. CDR3 sequence reads: CAISDLATGLYETSTETQYF. CDR3 DNA: TGTGCCATCAGTGACCTCGCCACAGGGCTGTATGAAACTAGCACAGAAACGCAGTATTTT.

This clonotype was counted many times. The rearrangement joins TRBV7-9 to TRBJ2-1; the D gene is possibly TRBD2 (6 bases). With 1 base removed from V and 2 bases from J, the gap between germline ends came to 12 bases. Germline lookup yields CDR1 SEHNR and CDR2 FQNEAQ (reference sequence). The CDR3 totals 16 residues. CDR3 in amino acids: CASSLVLAGPYNEQFF. The CDR3 bases are TGTGCCAGCAGCTTAGTATTGGCGGGGCCCTACAATGAGCAGTTCTTC.

The chain has TRBV3-1 and TRBJ2-6; D call uncertain. V was cut by 11 bases and J by 2 bases, with 16 bases left in between. Germline V gene data show CDR1 as LGHDT and CDR2 as YNNKEL (reference sequence). CDR3 length: 15 amino acids. The CDR3 is CAAAGSAPGANVLTF. As DNA, the CDR3 is TGTGCCGCCGCTGGTTCGGCCCCTGGGGCCAACGTCCTGACTTTC.

This clonotype was counted a single time. CDR3 sequence reads: CSARPQGPGINQPQHF. The CDR3 DNA reads as TGCAGTGCTAGACCCCAGGGACCCGGTATCAATCAGCCCCAGCATTTT. V usage is TRBV20-1 and J usage is TRBJ1-5; a weak D match, TRBD1 (5 bases). From germline, CDR1 is DFQATT and CDR2 SNEGSKA (reference sequence). With 2 bases removed from V and 3 bases from J, the gap between germline ends came to 17 bases. This CDR3 is 16 amino acids long.

The CDR3 DNA reads TGTGCCAGCAGCTTGTTTTCCGGACTAGCGGGAGTTGTCGAGCAGTACTTC. Protein: CASSLFSGLAGVVEQYF. V usage is TRBV7-6 and J usage is TRBJ2-4; the match to TRBD2 covers 13 bases. The J call may be mistaken, given a closer DNA end match to TRBJ2-7. From germline, CDR1 is SGHVS and CDR2 FNYEAQ. The CDR3 has 17 residues.

The chain employs TRBV6-1 and TRBJ1-1, with TRBD1 identical over 7 bases. CDR1 is MNHNS, CDR2 SASEGT, per germline. The CDR3 is 19 residues long. Germline trimming cut 7 bases from V and 2 bases from J; bases unmatched to any gene: 22. The CDR3 here is CASINARGQSRGGNTEAFF. As DNA, the CDR3 is TGTGCCAGCATCAATGCTAGGGGACAGTCACGAGGGGGAAACACTGAAGCTTTCTTT.

For this clonotype: The germline gene is not matched at one end of the junction; a read error may be the cause. The V gene is TRBV3-1, the J gene TRBJ1-5, with D maybe TRBD1 (6 bases). The CDR3 runs 14 residues. CDR1 is LGHDT, CDR2 YNNKEL, per germline (reference sequence). Here the CDR3 reads CASSDTGRNQPRHF. The CDR3 DNA is TGTGCCAGCAGCGACACAGGGCGCAATCAGCCCCGGCATTTT.

The rearrangement uses TRBV7-2 and TRBJ1-1; weak D call: TRBD1 (5 bases). Germline V gene lookup returns CDR1 SGHTA and CDR2 FQGNSA. This CDR3 has 15 amino acids. Trimming cost V 2 bases and J 3 bases, with 13 bases left between them. The CDR3 DNA is TGTGCCAGCAGCTTATTTGGAATAGGGGACACTGAAGCTTTCTTT. This codes for CASSLFGIGDTEAFF.

This rearrangement joins TRBV2 to TRBJ2-2; 7 nucleotides agree with TRBD2. The CDR3 spans 14 residues. Germline V gives CDR1 SNHLY, CDR2 FYNNEI. J gave up 1 base and V 6 bases, and 2 bases lay outside the gene matches. CDR3 DNA sequence: TGTGCCAGCAGGGCTAGCGGGAACACCGGGGAGCTGTTTTTT. Translated: CASRASGNTGELFF.

This clonotype was counted only a few times. The V call is TRBV4-1, the J call TRBJ2-1; 8 bases map to TRBD2. J lost 6 bases, V lost 3 bases, and 13 bases had no gene match. The V gene's germline CDR1 is MGHRA and CDR2 YSYEKL. This CDR3 is 17 amino acids long. DNA of the CDR3: TGCGCCAGCAGCCAGGACGGGGGGGGATTATACCCCAATGAGCAGTTCTTC. Residues: CASSQDGGGLYPNEQFF.

This chain links TRBV29-1 with TRBJ2-7; D possibly corresponds to TRBD2 (6 bases). Germline lookup yields CDR1 SQVTM and CDR2 ANQGSEA. V shed 7 bases and J shed 0 bases, with 16 bases lying between them. This CDR3 has 14 residues. The CDR3 is CSASGESNSYEQYF. In DNA, the CDR3 is TGCAGCGCCTCGGGAGAAAGCAACTCCTACGAGCAGTACTTC.

This clonotype has only one observation. V gene TRBV5-5 combines with J gene TRBJ2-5; 10 bases align to TRBD2. This CDR3 is 15 amino acids long. Germline V CDR1 and CDR2: SGHKS, YYEKEE (reference sequence). Losses at the gene ends were 2 bases for V and 2 bases for J; bases not matched to a gene: 3. For the CDR3, the DNA is TGTGCCAGCAGCTTTTATAGCGGGAGGCAAGAGACCCAGTACTTC. Amino acids: CASSFYSGRQETQYF.

This chain's CDR3 is CASSRAGGPDTQYF. CDR3 sequence (DNA): TGTGCCAGCTCGAGGGCGGGAGGGCCAGATACGCAGTATTTT. The chain joins TRBV9 to TRBJ2-3, with 9 bases that match TRBD2. This CDR3 contains 14 residues. V lost 7 bases and J lost 4; bases outside the gene matches: 7. Germline V lookup: CDR1 SGDLS, CDR2 YYNGEE. Variable domain in full (rest from reference TRBV9 and TRBJ2-3): DSGVTQTPKHLITATGQRVTLRCSPRSGDLSVYWYQQSLDQGLQFLIQYYNGEERAKGNILERFSAQQFPDLHSELNLSSLELGDSALYFCASSRAGGPDTQYFGPGTRLTVL.

In DNA form, the CDR3 reads TGCAGCGTTGAAGATGCAACTAGCATGGGGTACAATTATGAGCAGTTCTTC. Residues: CSVEDATSMGYNYEQFF. The J gene is TRBJ2-1, the V gene TRBV29-1; tentatively, D is TRBD2 (6 bases). Trimming cost V 0 bases and J 8 bases, with 23 bases left between them. Looked up from germline, CDR1 is SQVTM and CDR2 is ANQGSEA. CDR3 length: 17 residues.

J is TRBJ1-1 and V is TRBV10-3; D perhaps matches TRBD1 (5 bases). The CDR3 spans 16 residues. The germline V and J ends were trimmed by 7 bases and 8 bases, with 26 bases remaining between them. The germline CDR1 and CDR2 sequences are ENHRY and SYGVKD. CDR3 loop: CAITRDGTMAIGEAFF. The CDR3 DNA sequence: TGTGCCATCACCCGGGACGGGACCATGGCGATTGGCGAAGCTTTCTTT.

This sequence joins TRBV20-1 and TRBJ2-4; TRBD1 or TRBD2 may be the D gene (5 bases each). The J call may be faulty, since TRBJ2-7 better matches the DNA end. The CDR3 sequence is 14 residues long. CDR1 and CDR2 (germline): DFQATT, SNEGSKA (reference sequence). CDR3 residues: CSAIGAVSSYEQYF. Written as DNA, the CDR3 is TGCAGTGCTATCGGGGCGGTCAGCTCCTACGAGCAGTACTTC.

As for this clonotype: Its ends do not fully match the called genes, so a read error is possible. The chain uses TRBV28 and TRBJ2-1; TRBD2 might be the D (7 bases). Germline CDR1 reads MDHEN; CDR2 reads SYDVKM. This CDR3 spans 14 amino acids. The DNA of the CDR3 is TGTGCCAGTTGGGGGGGAACAGGGTCCAATGAGAAGTTCTTC. It translates to CASWGGTGSNEKFF.

The sample holds a few counts of this clonotype. The chain couples TRBV10-3 to TRBJ1-2, with D hard to call. CDR3 size: 11 residues. V was pared by 2 bases and J by 3 bases, with 1 base between. Germline loops: CDR1 ENHRY, CDR2 SYGVKD. The CDR3 bases are TGTGCCATCAGTGAGCACTATGGCTACACCTTC. Its protein is CAISEHYGYTF.

In this sample, this clonotype turned up many times. This chain joins TRBV6-2 or TRBV6-3 and TRBJ2-6, with a tentative D call TRBD2 (5 bases). V gave up 6 bases and J gave up 2 bases, with 11 bases separating them. The CDR3 extends over 15 amino acids. Germline CDR1 is MNHEY and CDR2 is SVGEGT. The CDR3 sequence is CASSITRAGANVLTF. The CDR3 bases are TGTGCCAGCAGCATTACTAGGGCTGGGGCCAACGTCCTGACTTTC.

This clonotype has a handful of counts. The rearrangement joins TRBV6-1 to TRBJ1-4, with D unclear. Germline CDR1 and CDR2: MNHNS and SASEGT. Trimming pared 5 bases from V and 3 bases from J, leaving 16 bases between. The CDR3 has 16 amino acids. CDR3 loop: CASSRPGLVPNEKLFF. CDR3 bases: TGTGCCAGCAGTAGACCGGGGTTGGTGCCTAATGAAAAACTGTTTTTT.

This clonotype was counted only a few times. The rearrangement joins TRBV29-1 to TRBJ2-7; possible D gene TRBD2, 6 bases. Germline V gene lookup returns CDR1 SQVTM and CDR2 ANQGSEA. The CDR3 sequence is 14 residues long. The V end was cut by 4 bases, the J end by 6 bases, with 19 bases between. The CDR3 spells CSVATGTRGAEQYF. The CDR3 coding sequence is TGCAGCGTTGCTACCGGGACCCGCGGGGCCGAGCAGTACTTC.

The chain employs TRBV11-3 and TRBJ2-5, with D tentatively TRBD1 (5 bases). The CDR3 runs 14 residues. Germline CDR1 and CDR2: SGHNT and YENEEA. V lost 3 bases, J lost 3 bases, and 11 bases lay in between. Here the CDR3 reads CASSLRSGKETQYF. CDR3 DNA sequence: TGTGCCAGCAGCTTGCGGTCAGGGAAAGAGACCCAGTACTTC.

The chain couples TRBV12-3 or TRBV12-4 to TRBJ2-2; weak D call: TRBD2 (5 bases). The germline V and J ends were trimmed by 3 bases and 7 bases, with 18 bases remaining between them. CDR3 size: 16 residues. CDR3 sequence: CASSFLLAGSNGELFF. The CDR3 nucleotides are TGTGCCAGCAGTTTCCTCCTAGCCGGATCCAACGGGGAGCTGTTTTTT.

This clonotype was picked up a small number of times. This chain joins TRBV2 and TRBJ2-3; perhaps TRBD1 as D (6 bases). The germline V and J ends were trimmed by 5 bases and 1 base, with 13 bases remaining between them. The CDR3 spans 15 residues. Germline V gene sequence: CDR1 SNHLY, CDR2 FYNNEI. This CDR3 is CASSKRPGGTDTQYF. The DNA of the CDR3 is TGTGCCAGCAGTAAGAGGCCAGGGGGCACAGATACGCAGTATTTT.

The J gene is TRBJ2-7, the V gene TRBV28, with D possibly TRBD2 on 6 matching bases. The CDR3 runs 13 residues. The germline gives CDR1 MDHEN, CDR2 SYDVKM. V was pared by 7 bases and J by 8 bases, with 18 bases between. CDR3 residues: CASTRRDGSKQYF. CDR3 nucleotide sequence: TGTGCCAGCACCAGGCGGGACGGATCTAAGCAGTACTTC.